This entry lists 24 T cell receptor beta chains sequenced from one sample in a study of cytomegalovirus exposure and HLA in healthy donors (dated by TCRdb to about 2017). Preparation of the library involved the immunoSEQ multiplex PCR assay. A mixture of 60 forward primers for TCR Vbeta segments and 13 reverse primers for TCR Jbeta segments was used in the multiplex PCR. The table comes from immuneACCESS by way of TCRdb, which keeps in-frame sequences with V and J called. Part of the clones is missing from these tables; in studies checked, under half for an unresolved V gene and the rest for unknown reasons. The sample includes roughly 230,000 clones, with about nine tenths observed a single time. The ten largest clones represent about 1.7% of the sample. Sequencing used PBMCs. The source of these receptors is a girl aged 2 to 9 in good health and CMV-seronegative.

The genes are TRBV28 and TRBJ2-2; TRBD1 matches at 9 bases. Trimming at V came to 5 bases and at J to 3 bases, leaving 16 bases not matched to a gene. Germline CDR1 MDHEN, CDR2 SYDVKM. The CDR3 totals 19 residues. The CDR3 sequence is CASSLTYLGTGRDTGELFF. The CDR3 coding sequence is TGTGCCAGCAGTCTCACATACCTAGGGACAGGGAGGGACACCGGGGAGCTGTTTTTT.

V gene TRBV6-5 combines with J gene TRBJ2-1; TRBD2 aligns across 9 bases. Trimming removed 3 bases from V and 6 bases from J; junction bases left unmatched: 6. The CDR3 has 15 amino acids. Looked up from germline, CDR1 is MNHEY and CDR2 is SVGAGI. The DNA for the CDR3 is TGTGCCAGCAGTTATTTCTGGCGGGGGGGCAATGAGCAGTTCTTC. It yields the protein CASSYFWRGGNEQFF.

V gene TRBV6-5 combines with J gene TRBJ1-3; D is unclear. Trimming removed 2 bases from V and 4 bases from J, with 12 bases in between. This CDR3 spans 15 amino acids. CDR1 and CDR2 from the germline V gene are MNHEY and SVGAGI. The CDR3, as DNA: TGTGCCAGCAGTTACACGGTTGGCGGAGGAAACACCATATATTTT. It encodes CASSYTVGGGNTIYF.

The V and J genes are TRBV2 and TRBJ1-2, with D unclear. Trimming removed 6 bases from V and 4 bases from J, with 9 bases in between. The CDR3 is 12 amino acids. Germline loops: CDR1 SNHLY, CDR2 FYNNEI. CDR3 DNA sequence: TGTGCCAGCAGGGCCGGAGGCTATGGCTACACCTTC. Protein sequence: CASRAGGYGYTF.

The J gene is TRBJ2-7, the V gene TRBV7-9, with D possibly being TRBD2 (7 bases). CDR3 length: 14 residues. CDR1 and CDR2 (germline): SEHNR, FQNEAQ (reference sequence). With 5 bases removed from V and 5 bases from J, the gap between germline ends came to 16 bases. The CDR3: CASSLGGRGDEQYF. The CDR3 nucleotides are TGTGCCAGCAGCCTGGGGGGCCGGGGGGACGAGCAGTACTTC. The full variable domain, rest sourced from reference TRBV7-9 and TRBJ2-7, is DTGVSQNPRHKITKRGQNVTFRCDPISEHNRLYWYRQTLGQGPEFLTYFQNEAQLEKSRLLSDRFSAERPKGSFSTLEIQRTEQGDSAMYLCASSLGGRGDEQYFGPGTRLTVT.

V is TRBV21-1 and J is TRBJ1-5. TRBV21-1 is tagged as a pseudogene. This CDR3 region has 16 residues. The CDR3 DNA sequence: TGTGCCAGCAGCAATGGAGGGAGGCCAGTAAATCAGCCCCAGCATTTT. It codes for CASSNGGRPVNQPQHF.

This clone was picked up one time. The chain joins TRBV18 to TRBJ1-1, with a tentative D call TRBD1 (5 bases). V lost 3 bases, J lost 7 bases, and 12 bases lay in between. The CDR3 consists of 13 residues. The V gene's germline CDR1 is KGHSH and CDR2 LQKENI. This CDR3 is CASSPDSLNEAFF. As DNA, the CDR3 is TGTGCCAGCTCACCCGACAGCCTCAATGAAGCTTTCTTT. Supplemented by reference TRBV18 and TRBJ1-1, the full variable domain reads NAGVMQNPRHLVRRRGQEARLRCSPMKGHSHVYWYRQLPEEGLKFMVYLQKENIIDESGMPKERFSAEFPKEGPSILRIQQVVRGDSAAYFCASSPDSLNEAFFGQGTRLTVV.

As DNA, the CDR3 is TGTGCCTGGAGTGACCCCCGGACTAGCGGGAGCGCAGATACGCAGTATTTT. Its translation is CAWSDPRTSGSADTQYF. The rearrangement joins TRBV30 to TRBJ2-3, with TRBD2 matching 13 bases. CDR1 and CDR2 from the germline V gene are GTSNPN and SVGIG (reference sequence). Trimming cost V 1 base and J 4 bases; bases outside gene matches: 8. The CDR3 sequence is 17 residues long. The whole variable domain, remainder taken from reference TRBV30 and TRBJ2-3, is SQTIHQWPATLVQPVGSPLSLECTVEGTSNPNLYWYRQAAGRGLQLLFYSVGIGQISSEVPQNLSASRPQDRQFILSSKKLLLSDSGFYLCAWSDPRTSGSADTQYFGPGTRLTVL.

The rearrangement joins TRBV25-1 to TRBJ2-3; D possibly corresponds to TRBD1 (5 bases). V lost 6 bases and J lost 2, with 15 bases in between. This CDR3 region has 15 residues. In germline, CDR1 is MGHDK, CDR2 SYGVNS. In nucleotides, the CDR3 is TGTGCCAGCAGCTGGCAGGGTCACCCCACAGATACGCAGTATTTT. As protein: CASSWQGHPTDTQYF.

The chain carries TRBV9 and TRBJ2-1, with D maybe TRBD2 (6 bases). The CDR3 covers 14 residues. CDR1 SGDLS and CDR2 YYNGEE come from the germline V gene. V lost 4 bases, J lost 3 bases, and 11 bases lay in between. In nucleotides, the CDR3 is TGTGCCAGCAGCCTCTCCGGGGGCTACAATGAGCAGTTCTTC. It yields the protein CASSLSGGYNEQFF. The whole variable domain, remainder taken from reference TRBV9 and TRBJ2-1, is DSGVTQTPKHLITATGQRVTLRCSPRSGDLSVYWYQQSLDQGLQFLIQYYNGEERAKGNILERFSAQQFPDLHSELNLSSLELGDSALYFCASSLSGGYNEQFFGPGTRLTVL.

V and J are TRBV27 and TRBJ2-1; TRBD1 is a possible D gene (6 bases). Trimming removed 8 bases at V and 0 bases at J, with 11 bases between. This CDR3 is 14 amino acids long. CDR1 is MNHEY and CDR2 is SMNVEV in the germline V gene (reference sequence). The CDR3 nucleotides are TGTGCCAGCGCTGTCAGGGGCTCCTACAATGAGCAGTTCTTC. Protein: CASAVRGSYNEQFF.

V gene TRBV11-2 combines with J gene TRBJ2-7; a weak D match, TRBD1 (6 bases). The V end lost 1 base, the J end lost 6 bases, and 13 bases lay between the germline ends. CDR1 and CDR2 (germline): SGHAT, FQNNGV. This CDR3 is 14 amino acids long. The CDR3 nucleotides read TGTGCCAGCAGCTTAGGCCAGGGGCTGATCGAGCAGTACTTC. It is translated as CASSLGQGLIEQYF.

V gene TRBV27 combines with J gene TRBJ2-3; 9 bases map to TRBD1. Germline trimming cut 3 bases from V and 0 bases from J; bases unmatched to any gene: 13. The CDR3 has 19 amino acids. Germline values: CDR1 MNHEY, CDR2 SMNVEV (reference sequence). CDR3 sequence reads: CASSFHGQGTLTSTDTQYF. DNA of the CDR3: TGTGCCAGCAGTTTCCATGGACAGGGGACCCTGACTAGCACAGATACGCAGTATTTT.

The CDR3 loop reads CASSRFRDNYEQYF. The CDR3 DNA reads TGTGCCAGCAGTCGCTTCCGGGACAACTACGAGCAGTACTTC. The chain links TRBV27 to TRBJ2-7; D is perhaps TRBD1 (6 bases). The V gene lost 5 bases and the J gene lost 3 bases, with 14 bases spanning the gap. The CDR3 runs 14 residues. Looked up from germline, CDR1 is MNHEY and CDR2 is SMNVEV (reference sequence).

This clone was found once. This chain connects TRBV12-5 to TRBJ2-1, with TRBD1 as a possible D gene (6 bases). Germline CDR1 reads LGHNT; CDR2 reads FRNRAP. Deletions cut 1 base from V and 6 bases from J, with 10 bases between. This CDR3 is 14 amino acids long. The CDR3 sequence: CASGLGTGSNEQFF. The DNA for the CDR3 is TGTGCTAGTGGTTTGGGAACAGGGTCCAATGAGCAGTTCTTC.

This sequence joins TRBV5-1 and TRBJ2-3, with 11 nucleotides matching TRBD2. Germline V gene data show CDR1 as SGHRS and CDR2 as YFSETQ. The CDR3 length is 16 residues. The junction had 4 bases not matched to a gene; V was cut back by 2 bases and J by 2 bases. The CDR3 nucleotides read TGCGCCAGCAGCTTTCTAGCGGGGGGCTTCACAGATACGCAGTATTTT. This translates into CASSFLAGGFTDTQYF.

V is TRBV4-2 and J is TRBJ2-4, with 8 bases fitting TRBD1. Germline V gene data show CDR1 as LGHNA and CDR2 as YNFKEQ. Unmatched junction bases numbered 5, after V lost 1 base and J lost 3 bases. This CDR3 has 16 amino acids. CDR3 residues: CASSQGQGADKNIQYF. Here the CDR3 DNA reads TGTGCCAGCAGCCAAGGCCAGGGGGCTGACAAAAACATTCAGTACTTC.

This chain links TRBV14 with TRBJ1-1; a possible D gene is TRBD1 (5 bases). Trimming pared 1 base from V and 7 bases from J, leaving 16 bases between. Looked up from germline, CDR1 is SGHDN and CDR2 is FVKESK. CDR3 size: 15 residues. CDR3 in DNA: TGTGCCAGCAGCCAAGGTGGTGTGCCACAGGTTGAAGCTTTCTTT. Encoded protein: CASSQGGVPQVEAFF.

The gene calls are TRBV29-1 and TRBJ2-1; 13 bases match TRBD2. CDR3 length: 16 amino acids. Per the germline V gene, CDR1 is SQVTM and CDR2 is ANQGSEA. The junction had 10 bases not matched to a gene; V was cut back by 2 bases and J by 9 bases. Here the CDR3 DNA reads TGCAGCGTTGAACACCCCCCGGGACTAGCGGGGTTTGAGCAGTTCTTC. This gives the protein CSVEHPPGLAGFEQFF.

This clone was observed a single time. The chain couples TRBV30 to TRBJ1-1; a possible D gene is TRBD1 (5 bases). The CDR3 runs to 14 residues. CDR1 GTSNPN and CDR2 SVGIG come from the germline V gene (reference sequence). V gave up 5 bases and J gave up 2 bases, with 15 bases separating them. The DNA of the CDR3 is TGTGCCTGGGGACCAGACAGTTCAAACACTGAAGCTTTCTTT. Translation gives CAWGPDSSNTEAFF.

This clone was recorded only once. The chain links TRBV29-1 to TRBJ1-2, with D unresolved. CDR3 length equals 14 residues. Per the germline V gene, CDR1 is SQVTM and CDR2 is ANQGSEA. Deletions cut 4 bases from V and 5 bases from J, with 17 bases between. This chain's CDR3 is CSVGNLDSLYGYTF. The CDR3 bases are TGCAGCGTTGGGAATCTGGACTCACTTTATGGCTACACCTTC. The variable domain in full, with the rest retrieved from reference TRBV29-1 and TRBJ1-2, is SAVISQKPSRDICQRGTSLTIQCQVDSQVTMMFWYRQQPGQSLTLIATANQGSEATYESGFVIDKFPISRPNLTFSTLTVSNMSPEDSSIYLCSVGNLDSLYGYTFGSGTRLTVV.

This clone was found once. The chain couples TRBV6-1 to TRBJ1-6; 10 positions agree with TRBD1. CDR3 size: 15 residues. Germline trimming cut 6 bases from V and 7 bases from J; bases unmatched to any gene: 6. Germline assignment: CDR1 MNHNS and CDR2 SASEGT. This CDR3 is CASSQWTGGNSPLHF. Written as DNA, the CDR3 is TGTGCCAGCAGCCAGTGGACAGGGGGAAATTCACCCCTCCACTTT.

The genes are TRBV6-1 and TRBJ2-1, with 9 positions matching TRBD2. This CDR3 spans 15 amino acids. Unmatched junction bases numbered 7, after V lost 8 bases and J lost 2 bases. Per germline, CDR1 MNHNS and CDR2 SASEGT. The CDR3 is CASSLAGGAYNEQFF. Written as DNA, the CDR3 is TGTGCCAGCTCACTAGCGGGTGGAGCCTACAATGAGCAGTTCTTC.

CDR3 DNA sequence: TGTGCCAGCAGCTTGGGACAGGGAGGGTCCGGGGAGCTGTTTTTT. Amino acids: CASSLGQGGSGELFF. V usage is TRBV7-9 and J usage is TRBJ2-2; TRBD1 agrees at 9 bases. Germline-derived CDR1 and CDR2 are SEHNR and FQNEAQ (reference sequence). The CDR3 has 15 amino acids. V shed 3 bases and J 6 bases; nucleotides not matched to a gene: 5.